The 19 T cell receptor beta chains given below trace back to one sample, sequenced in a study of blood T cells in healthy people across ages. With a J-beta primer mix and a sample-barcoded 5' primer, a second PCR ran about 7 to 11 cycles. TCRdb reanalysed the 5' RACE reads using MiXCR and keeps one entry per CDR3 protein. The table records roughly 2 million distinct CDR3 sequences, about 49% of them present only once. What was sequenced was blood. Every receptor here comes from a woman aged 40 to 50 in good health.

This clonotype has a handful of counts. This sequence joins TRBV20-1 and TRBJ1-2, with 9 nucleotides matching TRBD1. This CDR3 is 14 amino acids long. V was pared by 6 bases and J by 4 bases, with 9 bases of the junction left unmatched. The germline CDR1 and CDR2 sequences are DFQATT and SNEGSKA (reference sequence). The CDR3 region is CSAPDRGKVYGYTF. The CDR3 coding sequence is TGCAGTGCCCCCGACAGGGGGAAGGTCTATGGCTACACCTTC.

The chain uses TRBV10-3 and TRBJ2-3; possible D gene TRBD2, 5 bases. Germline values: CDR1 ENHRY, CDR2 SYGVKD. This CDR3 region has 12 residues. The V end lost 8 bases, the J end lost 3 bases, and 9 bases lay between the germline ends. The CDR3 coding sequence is TGTGCCATCGGATCGGGGACAGATACGCAGTATTTT. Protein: CAIGSGTDTQYF.

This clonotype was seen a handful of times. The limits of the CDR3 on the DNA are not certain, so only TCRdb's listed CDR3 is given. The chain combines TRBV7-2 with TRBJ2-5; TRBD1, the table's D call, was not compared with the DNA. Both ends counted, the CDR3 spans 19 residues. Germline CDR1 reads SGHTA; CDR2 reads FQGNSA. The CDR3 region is CASSLGGFKRPSTSGQQYF.

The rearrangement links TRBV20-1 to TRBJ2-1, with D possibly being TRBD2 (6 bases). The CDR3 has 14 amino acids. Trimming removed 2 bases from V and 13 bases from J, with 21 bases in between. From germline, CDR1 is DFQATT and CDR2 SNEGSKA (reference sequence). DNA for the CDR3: TGCAGTGCTAGACAAGCGGGTAGGGAAGAGACCCAGTTCTTC. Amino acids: CSARQAGREETQFF.

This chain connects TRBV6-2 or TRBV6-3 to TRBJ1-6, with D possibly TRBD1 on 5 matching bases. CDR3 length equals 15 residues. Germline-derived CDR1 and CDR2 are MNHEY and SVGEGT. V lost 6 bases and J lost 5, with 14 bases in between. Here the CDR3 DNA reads TGTGCCAGCAGCAGAGAGGGGCTCCATAATTCACCCCTCCACTTT. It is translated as CASSREGLHNSPLHF.

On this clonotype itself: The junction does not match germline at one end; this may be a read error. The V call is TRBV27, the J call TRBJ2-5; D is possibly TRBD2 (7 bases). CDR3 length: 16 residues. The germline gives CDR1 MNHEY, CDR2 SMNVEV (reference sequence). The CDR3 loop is CASSLEGGGGQETRYF. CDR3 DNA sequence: TGTGCCAGCAGCCTCGAAGGAGGGGGGGGACAAGAGACCCGGTACTTC.

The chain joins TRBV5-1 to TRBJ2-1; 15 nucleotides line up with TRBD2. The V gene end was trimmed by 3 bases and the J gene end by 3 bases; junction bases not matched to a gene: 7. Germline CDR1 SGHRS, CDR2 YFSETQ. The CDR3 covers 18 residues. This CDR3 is CASSSGLAGGHLYNEQFF. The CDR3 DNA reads TGCGCCAGCAGCTCGGGACTAGCGGGGGGTCACCTCTACAATGAGCAGTTCTTC.

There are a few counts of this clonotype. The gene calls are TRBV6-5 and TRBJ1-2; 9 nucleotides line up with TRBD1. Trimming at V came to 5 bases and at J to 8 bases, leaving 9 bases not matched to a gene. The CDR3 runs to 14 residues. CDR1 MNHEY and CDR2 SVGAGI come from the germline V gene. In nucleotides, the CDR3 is TGTGCCAGCAGTCCTGGGACAGGGCCATGGGGCTACACCTTC. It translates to CASSPGTGPWGYTF.

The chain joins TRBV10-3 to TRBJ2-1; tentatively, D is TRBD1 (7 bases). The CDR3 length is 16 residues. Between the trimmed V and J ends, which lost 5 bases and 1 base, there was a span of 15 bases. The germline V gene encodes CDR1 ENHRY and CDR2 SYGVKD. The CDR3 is CAISPGGGLSYNEQFF. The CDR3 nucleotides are TGTGCCATCAGTCCTGGAGGGGGCCTTTCCTACAATGAGCAGTTCTTC.

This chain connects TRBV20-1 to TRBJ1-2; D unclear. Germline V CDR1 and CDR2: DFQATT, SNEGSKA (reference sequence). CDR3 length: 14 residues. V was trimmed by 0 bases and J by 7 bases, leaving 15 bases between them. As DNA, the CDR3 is TGCAGTGCTAGAGATCCGGGAGGTGGCTGTGGCTACACCTTC. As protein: CSARDPGGGCGYTF.

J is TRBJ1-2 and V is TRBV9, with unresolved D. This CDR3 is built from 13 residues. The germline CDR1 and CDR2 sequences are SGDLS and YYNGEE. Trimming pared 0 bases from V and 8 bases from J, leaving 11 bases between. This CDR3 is CASSVGGDSGYTF. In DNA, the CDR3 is TGTGCCAGCAGCGTAGGTGGGGATAGCGGCTACACCTTC.

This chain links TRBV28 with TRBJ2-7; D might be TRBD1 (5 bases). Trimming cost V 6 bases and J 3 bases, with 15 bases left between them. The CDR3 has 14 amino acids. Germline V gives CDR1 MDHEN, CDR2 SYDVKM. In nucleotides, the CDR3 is TGTGCCAGCAGCCGAGACAGTCCCCTCTACGAGCAGTACTTC. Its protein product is CASSRDSPLYEQYF.

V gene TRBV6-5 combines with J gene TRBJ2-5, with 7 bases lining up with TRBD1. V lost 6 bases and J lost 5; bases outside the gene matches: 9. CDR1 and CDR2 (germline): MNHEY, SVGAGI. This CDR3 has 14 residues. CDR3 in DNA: TGTGCCAGCAGCGTGACAGGGCCCCCGGAGACCCAGTACTTC. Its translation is CASSVTGPPETQYF.

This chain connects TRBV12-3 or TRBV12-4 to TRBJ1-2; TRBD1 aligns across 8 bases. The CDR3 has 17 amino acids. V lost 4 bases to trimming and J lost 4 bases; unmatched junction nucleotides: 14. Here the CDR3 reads CASSSSPGQVLVYGYTF. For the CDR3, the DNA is TGTGCCAGCAGTTCCTCTCCGGGACAGGTGTTGGTCTATGGCTACACCTTC.

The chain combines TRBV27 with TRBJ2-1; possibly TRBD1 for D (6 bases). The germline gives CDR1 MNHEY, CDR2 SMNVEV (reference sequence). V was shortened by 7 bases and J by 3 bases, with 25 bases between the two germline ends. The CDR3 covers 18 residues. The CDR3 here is CASTEMRGGPLLYNEQFF. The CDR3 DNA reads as TGTGCCAGCACAGAAATGCGAGGGGGACCCCTACTCTACAATGAGCAGTTCTTC.

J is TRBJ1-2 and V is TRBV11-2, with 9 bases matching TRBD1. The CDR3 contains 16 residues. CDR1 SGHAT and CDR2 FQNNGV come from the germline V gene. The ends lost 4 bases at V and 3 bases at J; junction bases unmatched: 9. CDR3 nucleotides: TGTGCCAGCAGCTCGATACAGGGGGCGCGAGACTATGGCTACACCTTC. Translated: CASSSIQGARDYGYTF. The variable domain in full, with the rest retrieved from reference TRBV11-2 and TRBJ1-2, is EAGVAQSPRYKIIEKRQSVAFWCNPISGHATLYWYQQILGQGPKLLIQFQNNGVVDDSQLPKDRFSAERLKGVDSTLKIQPAKLEDSAVYLCASSSIQGARDYGYTFGSGTRLTVV.

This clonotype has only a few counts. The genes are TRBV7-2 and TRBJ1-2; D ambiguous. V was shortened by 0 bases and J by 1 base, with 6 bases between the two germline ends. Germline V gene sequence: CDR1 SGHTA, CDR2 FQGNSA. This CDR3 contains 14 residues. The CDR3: CASSLAWDNYGYTF. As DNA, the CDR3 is TGTGCCAGCAGCTTAGCTTGGGATAACTATGGCTACACCTTC.

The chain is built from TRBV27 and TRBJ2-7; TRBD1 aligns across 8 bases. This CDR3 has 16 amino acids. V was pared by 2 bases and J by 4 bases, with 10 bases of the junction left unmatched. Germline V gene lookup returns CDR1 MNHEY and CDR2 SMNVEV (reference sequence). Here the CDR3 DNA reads TGTGCCAGCAGTTTAAGTGTCAGGGGGCGAAGATACGAGCAGTACTTC. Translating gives CASSLSVRGRRYEQYF.

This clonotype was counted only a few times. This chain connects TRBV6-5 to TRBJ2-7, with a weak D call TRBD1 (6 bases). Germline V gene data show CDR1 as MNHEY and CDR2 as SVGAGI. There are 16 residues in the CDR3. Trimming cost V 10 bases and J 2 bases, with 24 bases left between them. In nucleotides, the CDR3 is TGTGCCACCTTTAGTCTAAGGGGGACATCCACCTACGAGCAGTACTTC. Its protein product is CATFSLRGTSTYEQYF.